Listed here are 21 T cell receptor beta chains from one sample, sequenced in a study of T cell responses to AZD1222 COVID-19 vaccine. Assay used: immunoSEQ multiplex PCR; TCRdb lists only in-frame clones, some missing. The data hold under 150,000 clones, with 75% to 90% observed a single time. Sequenced material: peripheral blood, taken on day 0 of MenACWY control vaccination. The receptors originated from an adult in good health.

This clone was picked up one time. The rearrangement uses TRBV5-1 and TRBJ1-6, with TRBD1 identical over 10 bases. From germline, CDR1 is SGHRS and CDR2 YFSETQ. This CDR3 is 14 amino acids long. The ends lost 2 bases at V and 10 bases at J; junction bases unmatched: 3. The CDR3 nucleotides read TGCGCCAGCAGCTTTGGGACAGGGGAATCACCCCTCCACTTT. Translation gives CASSFGTGESPLHF.

V usage is TRBV6-5 and J usage is TRBJ2-1, with 8 bases matching TRBD2. This CDR3 region has 14 residues. From germline, CDR1 is MNHEY and CDR2 SVGAGI. V lost 6 bases, J lost 9 bases, and 10 bases stayed unmatched. CDR3 sequence reads: CASSLAGRDLEQFF. The DNA for the CDR3 is TGTGCCAGCAGCCTAGCGGGTAGAGACCTTGAGCAGTTCTTC.

V and J are TRBV14 and TRBJ1-1; D unresolved. This CDR3 is 13 amino acids long. V was cut by 1 base and J by 2 bases, with 5 bases left in between. Per germline, CDR1 SGHDN and CDR2 FVKESK. CDR3 loop: CASSQGPNTEAFF. The CDR3, as DNA: TGTGCCAGCAGCCAAGGGCCTAACACTGAAGCTTTCTTT.

The J gene is TRBJ2-2, the V gene TRBV6-6, with TRBD2 matching 7 bases. Germline-derived CDR1 and CDR2 are MNHNY and SVGAGI (reference sequence). The CDR3 spans 14 residues. V lost 2 bases to trimming and J lost 4 bases; unmatched junction nucleotides: 1. The DNA for the CDR3 is TGTGCCAGCAGTTACAGCGGGGCCACCGGGGAGCTGTTTTTT. Its translation is CASSYSGATGELFF.

This chain uses TRBV5-1 with TRBJ1-5, with D uncertain. The CDR3 runs to 14 residues. Germline CDR1 and CDR2: SGHRS and YFSETQ. V was trimmed by 0 bases and J by 6 bases, leaving 10 bases between them. The CDR3, as DNA: TGCGCCAGCAGCTTGGGGGGATTCGGTCAGCCCCAGCATTTT. It translates to CASSLGGFGQPQHF.

The chain combines TRBV7-4 with TRBJ2-3; a weak D match, TRBD2 (6 bases). The V end lost 9 bases, the J end lost 0 bases, and 7 bases lay between the germline ends. Germline V CDR1 and CDR2: SGHVT, SQSDAQ. The CDR3 sequence is 12 residues long. Here the CDR3 reads CARAGSTDTQYF. CDR3 in DNA: TGTGCCAGGGCGGGAAGCACAGATACGCAGTATTTT.

This clone was observed a single time. This chain joins TRBV11-2 and TRBJ1-2; D not resolved. The CDR3 has 13 amino acids. Trimming pared 5 bases from V and 0 bases from J, leaving 7 bases between. Germline V gives CDR1 SGHAT, CDR2 FQNNGV. DNA for the CDR3: TGTGCCAGCAGCCCGAGTACTAACTATGGCTACACCTTC. Its translation is CASSPSTNYGYTF.

This clone was seen only once. This chain links TRBV6-2 or TRBV6-3 with TRBJ2-7, with TRBD1 as a possible D gene (5 bases). Germline values: CDR1 MNHEY, CDR2 SVGEGT. This CDR3 spans 12 amino acids. V lost 4 bases, J lost 3 bases, and 7 bases lay in between. The chain's CDR3 is CASSFRGYEQYF. The CDR3 DNA reads TGTGCCAGCAGTTTTAGGGGCTACGAGCAGTACTTC.

The chain combines TRBV4-3 with TRBJ2-6, with TRBD1 as a possible D gene (7 bases). In germline, CDR1 is LGHNA, CDR2 YSLEER. Trimming took 3 bases from V and 12 from J, leaving 21 bases between them. This CDR3 has 16 residues. CDR3 DNA: TGCGCCAGCAGCCAGGAGCCAGGGGGGAGTAACATCGTCCTGACTTTC. Translation gives CASSQEPGGSNIVLTF.

The gene calls are TRBV7-2 and TRBJ2-1; 12 bases are shared with TRBD2. Germline loops: CDR1 SGHTA, CDR2 FQGNSA. Germline trimming cut 3 bases from V and 7 bases from J; bases unmatched to any gene: 4. This CDR3 contains 15 residues. The CDR3 bases are TGTGCCAGCAGCTTGACTAGCGGGAGAGGGAATGAGCAGTTCTTC. Its translation: CASSLTSGRGNEQFF.

The V and J genes are TRBV6-5 and TRBJ1-2; tentatively, D is TRBD1 (6 bases). V was shortened by 2 bases and J by 6 bases, with 10 bases between the two germline ends. CDR1 is MNHEY and CDR2 is SVGAGI in the germline V gene. The CDR3 is 13 residues long. The CDR3 region has the DNA TGTGCCAGCAGTTACACAGGGTTCAATGGCTACACCTTC. It is translated as CASSYTGFNGYTF.

This chain uses TRBV2 with TRBJ2-2; D gene unclear. Germline-derived CDR1 and CDR2 are SNHLY and FYNNEI. This CDR3 has 12 residues. Trimming took 4 bases from V and 3 from J, leaving 3 bases between them. CDR3 sequence reads: CASSVDTGELFF. The CDR3 DNA reads TGTGCCAGCAGTGTAGACACCGGGGAGCTGTTTTTT.

The V and J genes are TRBV6-5 and TRBJ2-7; D not certain. V was pared by 4 bases and J by 6 bases, with 10 bases between. Germline CDR1 reads MNHEY; CDR2 reads SVGAGI. This CDR3 is built from 12 residues. The CDR3 bases are TGTGCCAGCAGTTCCTTTCTCACCGAGCAGTACTTC. Amino acid sequence: CASSSFLTEQYF.

CDR3 nucleotides: TGTGCCAGCAGCGCCGGTACCGGACTTTTACAAGACAATGAGCAGTTCTTC. It encodes CASSAGTGLLQDNEQFF. This chain links TRBV9 with TRBJ2-1; a possible D gene is TRBD2 (5 bases). CDR1 SGDLS and CDR2 YYNGEE come from the germline V gene. Trimming left V 3 bases short and J 5 bases short, with 21 bases between. This CDR3 has 17 amino acids.

V is TRBV28 and J is TRBJ1-2; 7 bases map to TRBD1. Germline CDR1 and CDR2: MDHEN and SYDVKM. The CDR3 contains 13 residues. Trimming took 8 bases from V and 3 from J; bases not matched to a gene: 6. CDR3 protein: CASSAQGYYGYTF. The CDR3 DNA sequence: TGTGCCAGCTCAGCACAGGGGTACTATGGCTACACCTTC.

The chain uses TRBV11-2 and TRBJ2-3; 7 bases line up with TRBD2. J gave up 2 bases and V 1 base, and 6 bases lay outside the gene matches. This CDR3 contains 16 residues. CDR1 is SGHAT and CDR2 is FQNNGV in the germline V gene. CDR3: CASSLVPGGTTDTQYF. The CDR3, as DNA: TGTGCCAGCAGCTTAGTTCCGGGAGGAACCACAGATACGCAGTATTTT.

This chain joins TRBV10-3 and TRBJ1-2; D ambiguous. Trimming removed 2 bases at V and 3 bases at J, with 13 bases between. This CDR3 spans 15 amino acids. Germline values: CDR1 ENHRY, CDR2 SYGVKD. CDR3 residues: CAISEEGRLHYGYTF. The DNA for the CDR3 is TGTGCCATCAGTGAGGAGGGAAGACTTCACTATGGCTACACCTTC.

This sequence joins TRBV19 and TRBJ2-1, with TRBD2 matching 7 bases. V dropped 5 bases and J dropped 13; count of bases not matched to a gene: 5. The CDR3 spans 11 residues. The germline CDR1 and CDR2 sequences are LNHDA and SQIVND (reference sequence). The CDR3 loop reads CASSPGGHQFF. CDR3 DNA: TGTGCCAGTAGTCCGGGGGGTCACCAGTTCTTC.

The chain carries TRBV5-4 and TRBJ1-4; 9 positions match TRBD1. CDR1 is SGHNT and CDR2 is YYREEE in the germline V gene (reference sequence). The CDR3 extends over 15 amino acids. V gave up 2 bases and J gave up 7 bases; unmatched junction bases: 6. In DNA, the CDR3 is TGTGCCAGCAGCTTCCCGGGACAGGGTGGTGAAAAACTGTTTTTT. Its translation: CASSFPGQGGEKLFF. The variable domain in full, completed from reference TRBV5-4 and TRBJ1-4, reads ETGVTQSPTHLIKTRGQQVTLRCSSQSGHNTVSWYQQALGQGPQFIFQYYREEENGRGNFPPRFSGLQFPNYSSELNVNALELDDSALYLCASSFPGQGGEKLFFGSGTQLSVL.

The chain employs TRBV11-3 and TRBJ1-1; TRBD1 agrees at 7 bases. Trimming at V came to 1 base and at J to 1 base, leaving 12 bases not matched to a gene. The CDR3 consists of 18 residues. The germline V gene has CDR1 SGHNT and CDR2 YENEEA. CDR3 coding DNA: TGTGCCAGCAGCTTAGCATGGGCTACAGGGGCCCCGAACACTGAAGCTTTCTTT. Protein product: CASSLAWATGAPNTEAFF.

The chain carries TRBV12-3 or TRBV12-4 and TRBJ1-2; 7 bases agree with TRBD1. Trimming removed 1 base from V and 8 bases from J; junction bases left unmatched: 4. This CDR3 comprises 13 residues. The DNA for the CDR3 is TGTGCCAGCAGTTTAGAGGGGGCAATAGGCTACACCTTC. Protein sequence: CASSLEGAIGYTF.